A selection of T cell receptor beta chains follows, all from one sample in a study of CD8+ T cells in alopecia areata. The data were produced by immunoSEQ multiplex PCR, yet TCRdb's version contains in-frame clones alone and is incomplete. The sample shows 98,000 or so clones, about 50% of them seen only once. Sequenced input: NKG2D-low CD8+ T cells sorted from blood. The receptors shown here come from a human donor with alopecia areata. The CDR3 runs from the conserved cysteine through the conserved F or W. A D gene is named only where the DNA matches it firmly. Expanded clones get a size class; other rows say once, few or many, or leave the size out.

clone_size	d_call	j_call	v_call	cdr3_nt	cdr3_aa
NA	TRBD1	TRBJ1-5	TRBV13	TGTGCCAGCAGCTCGCGGGACAGTAATCAGCCCCAGCATTTT	CASSSRDSNQPQHF
once	NA	TRBJ2-1	TRBV13	TGTGCCAGCAGCTTAGGCCGAGGGAGTTACAACAATGAGCAGTTCTTC	CASSLGRGSYNNEQFF
NA	TRBD1	TRBJ2-5	TRBV28	TGTGCCAGCAGTTCTCCGCCGGGACAGCAAGAGACCCAGTACTTC	CASSSPPGQQETQYF
NA	NA	TRBJ1-2	TRBV7-9	TGTGCCAGCAGCCCGCCCGACAGGTTGAACTATGGCTACACCTTC	CASSPPDRLNYGYTF
few	NA	TRBJ2-7	TRBV29-1	TGCAGCGTGGGGGATAACGAGCAGTACTTC	CSVGDNEQYF
NA	NA	TRBJ1-1	TRBV9	TGTGCCAGCAGCGTAGGGCAGCTGAACACTGAAGCTTTCTTT	CASSVGQLNTEAFF
NA	NA	TRBJ1-4	TRBV13	TGTGCCAGCAGCTTAGGAGCGGCGCGTGAAAAACTGTTTTTT	CASSLGAAREKLFF
NA	TRBD2	TRBJ2-3	TRBV29-1	TGCAGCGGCATCGGGACTAGTACAGATACGCAGTATTTT	CSGIGTSTDTQYF
NA	NA	TRBJ2-5	TRBV27	TGTGCCAGCAGTATAACAGGGATCGGGGAGACCCAGTACTTC	CASSITGIGETQYF
NA	NA	TRBJ1-1	TRBV6-5	TGTGCCAGCAGTTATCGGCAGACGAACACTGAAGCTTTCTTT	CASSYRQTNTEAFF
once	NA	TRBJ2-5	TRBV2	TGTGCCAGCAGGTGGGGCCAAGAGACCCAGTACTTC	CASRWGQETQYF
few	TRBD2	TRBJ2-1	TRBV6-5	TGTGCCAGCAGTTGGCGTGGACTAGCCGATGAGCAGTTCTTC	CASSWRGLADEQFF
NA	NA	TRBJ1-2	TRBV27	TGTGCCAGCAGTTCCGGGGCGGGCTACACCTTC	CASSSGAGYTF
NA	TRBD1	TRBJ1-2	TRBV27	TGTGCCAGCAGTTCAGGGGGCGCAGGCTATGGCTACACCTTC	CASSSGGAGYGYTF
NA	NA	TRBJ1-5	TRBV11-3	TGTGCCAGCAGCACAGGGTCTAATCAGCCCCAGCATTTT	CASSTGSNQPQHF
NA	NA	TRBJ1-1	TRBV13	TGTGCCAGCAGCCCGGAGTCTCCTGAAGCTTTCTTT	CASSPESPEAFF
NA	NA	TRBJ1-2	TRBV14	TGTGCCAGCAGCCAAGTCGGGACTGTGGAGGCGGGCACCTTC	CASSQVGTVEAGTF
few	TRBD2	TRBJ2-3	TRBV19	TGTGCCAGTAGTCTAGCGGGAGATACGCAGTATTTT	CASSLAGDTQYF
NA	NA	TRBJ2-1	TRBV7-2	TGTGCCAGCAGCTTAGGGGGAGGCGTCTACAATGAGCAGTTCTTC	CASSLGGGVYNEQFF
NA	TRBD1	TRBJ2-7	TRBV9	TGTGCCAGCAGCGTAGGGGGACAGGGCTACGAGCAGTACTTC	CASSVGGQGYEQYF
NA	TRBD2	TRBJ2-7	TRBV27	TGTGCCAGCAGGCAAGCGGGGGCCTTCTACGAGCAGTACTTC	CASRQAGAFYEQYF
few	NA	TRBJ2-1	TRBV29-1	TGCAGCGTTGAAGATTCGAGACAGGTCAATGAGCAGTTCTTC	CSVEDSRQVNEQFF
few	NA	TRBJ2-1	TRBV10-2	TGCGCCAGCAGTGATTCGCCTAGGATGTACAATGAGCAGTTCTTC	CASSDSPRMYNEQFF
NA	NA	TRBJ2-4	TRBV6-1	TGTGCCAGCAGTGAAATGAAGACAGGTTGGATTCAGTACTTC	CASSEMKTGWIQYF
once	TRBD2	TRBJ2-1	TRBV7-9	TGTGCCAGCAGCTTATCCAGCGGGAGTACTGAGCAGTTCTTC	CASSLSSGSTEQFF
NA	NA	TRBJ2-2	TRBV27	TGTGCCAGCAACAGTCTCCGGCGGGCCGGGGAGCTGTTTTTT	CASNSLRRAGELFF
NA	NA	TRBJ1-2	TRBV2	TGTGCCAGCAGTGCTTCACCAGGAGCTAACTATGGCTACACCTTC	CASSASPGANYGYTF
NA	TRBD1	TRBJ2-7	TRBV4-1	TGCGCCAGCAGCCAAGTCGACAGGGGCTACGAGCAGTACTTC	CASSQVDRGYEQYF
NA	NA	TRBJ1-2	TRBV6-5	TGTGCCAGCAGTTACTATGGGGGGCTCACGGATGGCTACACCTTC	CASSYYGGLTDGYTF
NA	NA	TRBJ2-7	TRBV11-2	TGTGCCAGCAGCTCAGAGAGTTCCTACGAGCAGTACTTC	CASSSESSYEQYF
NA	TRBD1	TRBJ2-2	TRBV6-1	TGTGCCAGCAGCACGACAGGGGATGTCACCGGGGAGCTGTTTTTT	CASSTTGDVTGELFF
NA	NA	TRBJ2-7	TRBV6-6	TGTGCCAGCAGCCTCCTGGGGGGCTCCTACGAGCAGTACTTC	CASSLLGGSYEQYF
NA	TRBD2	TRBJ2-1	TRBV15	TGTGCCACCAGCAGAGATCACTATGATGCAGCGGGAGAATACAATGAGCAGTTCTTC	CATSRDHYDAAGEYNEQFF
NA	NA	TRBJ2-3	TRBV6-5	TGTGCCAGCAGTTTCCCGGGGCTTACGCAGTATTTT	CASSFPGLTQYF
NA	NA	TRBJ2-7	TRBV29-1	TGCAGCGTAACGGGGGGCCTTGACTACGAGCAGTACTTC	CSVTGGLDYEQYF
NA	NA	TRBJ2-1	TRBV28	TGTGCCAGCAGTTTGGGGGCACTCAATGAGCAGTTCTTC	CASSLGALNEQFF
few	NA	TRBJ2-1	TRBV25-1	TGTGCCAGCAGCCCCCCGACGTCGAATGAGCAGTTCTTC	CASSPPTSNEQFF
NA	TRBD2	TRBJ2-7	TRBV10-3	TGTGCCATCAGGGGGGGGTTGAGCTCCTACGAGCAGTACTTC	CAIRGGLSSYEQYF
NA	NA	TRBJ2-3	TRBV14	TGTGCCAGCAGCCAAATCCAAGGAGATACGCAGTATTTT	CASSQIQGDTQYF
few	TRBD1	TRBJ2-2	TRBV5-1	TGCGCCAGCAGCCTCTCCGGGACAGGGGCCGGGGAGCTGTTTTTT	CASSLSGTGAGELFF
NA	TRBD2	TRBJ2-7	TRBV7-8	TGTGCCAGCAGCTTAGGCTGGCAGCGGGGCTCCTACGAGCAGTACTTC	CASSLGWQRGSYEQYF
NA	NA	TRBJ2-5	TRBV6-5	TGTGCCAGCAGTTACAACTCCGTGTCGGCCCAGTACTTC	CASSYNSVSAQYF